This T cell receptor beta chain emerged from a study of CD8 T cells in ankylosing spondylitis. Study-level results: Reports say disease-linked clones showed up significantly more in matched ankylosing spondylitis synovial fluid.

The CDR3 spans 14 residues. In germline, CDR1 is SGHRS, CDR2 YFSETQ. The ends were cut back, 3 bases at V and 7 bases at J, with 14 bases in the middle. TCRdb analysed the 5' RACE reads with MiXCR anew, one entry per CDR3 protein. The table records 210,000 or so distinct CDR3 sequences, 8% to 10% of them present only once. This clonotype occurred many times. Antigen unknown. The sequence came from a female donor with ankylosing spondylitis or in good health (not recorded which). Sequencing used blood, either unsorted or a sorted T cell fraction (not recorded which). The V gene is TRBV5-1, the J gene TRBJ2-1; perhaps D is TRBD1 or TRBD2 (5 bases each). CDR3 residues: CASSSGRQGNEQFF. In DNA form, the CDR3 reads TGCGCCAGCAGCTCGGGGCGGCAGGGTAATGAGCAGTTCTTC.